A selection of T cell receptor beta chains follows, all from one sample in a study of beta chain features in type 1 diabetes. Clones were sequenced by immunoSEQ multiplex PCR, and TCRdb holds only the in-frame ones, with some missing. The sample consists of roughly 230,000 clones, 11% of them appearing once. Sequenced input: naive CD4+ T cells from blood. The source of these receptors is a man aged 25-40 years with type 1 diabetes. Both conserved end residues are part of each CDR3. The order of the fields is clone size, V gene, D gene, J gene, CDR3 DNA, CDR3 protein. A D gene is named only where the DNA matches it firmly. Expanded clones are given a class, and other clones once, few, many or no size at all.

few	TRBV9	.	TRBJ1-3	TGTGCCAGCAGCATATACACTGGAAACACCATATATTTT	CASSIYTGNTIYF
.	TRBV5-1	TRBD2	TRBJ2-3	TGCGCCAGCAGCTTTAACCCTAGCGGGGGCACAGATACGCAGTATTTT	CASSFNPSGGTDTQYF
few	TRBV2	TRBD1	TRBJ1-2	TGTGCCAGCAGTGTACAGGGGGCATCAGATGGCTACACCTTC	CASSVQGASDGYTF
.	TRBV11-2	TRBD2	TRBJ2-5	TGTGCCAGCAGCTTCCGACTAGCGGGGGATCAAGAGACCCAGTACTTC	CASSFRLAGDQETQYF
.	TRBV5-1	.	TRBJ2-3	TGCGCCAGCAGCTTTAGCGGATCCACAGATACGCAGTATTTT	CASSFSGSTDTQYF
few	TRBV27	.	TRBJ1-1	TGTGCCAGTCGTCGACAGAACACTGAAGCTTTCTTT	CASRRQNTEAFF
.	TRBV19	.	TRBJ2-1	TGTGCCAGTAGTGGCGGTGGGTACAATGAGCAGTTCTTC	CASSGGGYNEQFF
.	TRBV6-5	TRBD1	TRBJ2-2	TGTGCCAGCAGTTACGGACAGGGGATTATCGGGGAGCTGTTTTTT	CASSYGQGIIGELFF
few	TRBV18	.	TRBJ2-7	TGTGCCAGCTCATCCGTAGGGGACTACGAGCAGTACTTC	CASSSVGDYEQYF
few	TRBV5-1	TRBD1	TRBJ2-7	TGCGCCAGCAGCCCGACAGGGTACACCTACGAGCAGTACTTC	CASSPTGYTYEQYF
.	TRBV18	TRBD1	TRBJ2-7	TGTGCCAGCTCACCCAACCCCTGGACAGGCTCCTACGAGCAGTACTTC	CASSPNPWTGSYEQYF
once	TRBV7-9	TRBD1	TRBJ1-3	TGTGCCAGCAGACCCGTTCTCCGGGACAGAGTGTCTGGAAACACCATATATTTT	CASRPVLRDRVSGNTIYF
.	TRBV5-1	.	TRBJ2-3	TGCGCCAGCAGCCCCACTATGGATACGCAGTATTTT	CASSPTMDTQYF
.	TRBV4-3	.	TRBJ1-2	TGCGCCAGCAGCCAGGGGATCGACAGTAACTATGGCTACACCTTC	CASSQGIDSNYGYTF
few	TRBV28	TRBD1	TRBJ1-2	TGTGCCAGCAGTTGGGGACAGAACTATGGCTACACCTTC	CASSWGQNYGYTF
few	TRBV13	TRBD1	TRBJ1-1	TGTGCCAGCGCGAACGGACAGGGGGGATTCACCGCTTTCTTT	CASANGQGGFTAFF
.	TRBV4-1	TRBD2	TRBJ2-1	TGCGCCAGCAGCCCGGGACTAGCGGGGGGCGGGGATGAGCAGTTCTTC	CASSPGLAGGGDEQFF
.	TRBV28	TRBD1	TRBJ2-3	TGTGCCACTAAAACCGGGACAGGGGGCGCAGATACGCAGTATTTT	CATKTGTGGADTQYF
few	TRBV7-9	.	TRBJ2-1	TGTGCCAGCAGCCCCCAGGGGGGCTGGCTTATGGAGCAGTTCTTC	CASSPQGGWLMEQFF
.	TRBV19	.	TRBJ2-1	TGTGCCACCCTACATGGGGGGGGGCCTAGGAATGAGCAGTTCTTC	CATLHGGGPRNEQFF
few	TRBV28	.	TRBJ2-3	TGTGCCAGCAGTTTATCCACTCTTTACACAGATACGCAGTATTTT	CASSLSTLYTDTQYF
.	TRBV5-1	TRBD1	TRBJ1-1	TGCGCCAGCAGCTTGTCAGGGGGCAACACTGAAGCTTTCTTT	CASSLSGGNTEAFF
few	TRBV9	.	TRBJ1-1	TGTGCCAGCAGCGCACTCAGGGGTGCGAACACTGAAGCTTTCTTT	CASSALRGANTEAFF
few	TRBV20-1	.	TRBJ1-6	TGCAGTGCTAGAGCGAGGGAGGGTTTGCACTTT	CSARAREGLHF
few	TRBV9	TRBD1	TRBJ2-3	TGTGCCAGCAGCGTTGGACAGGGGGGTCTGGGAGATACGCAGTATTTT	CASSVGQGGLGDTQYF
few	TRBV30	.	TRBJ2-2	TGTGCCTGGAGGCCCAGGGCCGGGGAGCTGTTTTTT	CAWRPRAGELFF
.	TRBV6-6	.	TRBJ1-3	TGTGCCAGCAGTCTCCCGGGAAACACCATATATTTT	CASSLPGNTIYF
few	TRBV18	TRBD1	TRBJ1-6	TGTGCCAGCTCACCCCCGGGACAGATTAATTCACCCCTCCACTTT	CASSPPGQINSPLHF
few	TRBV30	TRBD1	TRBJ1-6	TGTGCCTGGGCCGGGACAGGGAATTCACCCCTCCACTTT	CAWAGTGNSPLHF
few	TRBV18	.	TRBJ2-5	TGTGCCAGCTCAGCCTCCGGGACATACCAAGAGACCCAGTACTTC	CASSASGTYQETQYF
few	TRBV4-1	TRBD1	TRBJ2-5	TGCGCCAGCAGCCAACCGGGACAGGGTGTAGAGACCCAGTACTTC	CASSQPGQGVETQYF
few	TRBV7-2	.	TRBJ2-1	TGTGCCAGCAGCCCCCGGACAAGCTCCTACAATGAGCAGTTCTTC	CASSPRTSSYNEQFF
.	TRBV4-3	TRBD2	TRBJ2-1	TGCGCCAGCAGCCAAGAGGGGGGGTGGTTAAATGAGCAGTTCTTC	CASSQEGGWLNEQFF
few	TRBV15	.	TRBJ1-4	TGTGCCACCAGCAGGCTGGGAGAGACTAATGAAAAACTGTTTTTT	CATSRLGETNEKLFF
few	TRBV7-2	.	TRBJ2-3	TGTGCCAGCAGCTTAGGTCCTAACACAGATACGCAGTATTTT	CASSLGPNTDTQYF
.	TRBV15	.	TRBJ2-2	TGTGCCACCAGCAGAGAAGGGGACACAAACACCGGGGAGCTGTTTTTT	CATSREGDTNTGELFF
.	TRBV6-5	TRBD1	TRBJ2-5	TGTGCCAGCAGTTACGGGGCAGGGGGTAGAGAGACCCAGTACTTC	CASSYGAGGRETQYF
few	TRBV2	TRBD1	TRBJ2-1	TGTGCCAGCAGGGACAGGGGGCATGAGCAGTTCTTC	CASRDRGHEQFF
.	TRBV28	.	TRBJ1-5	TGTGCCAGCGGATCTAGGCCCCAGCATTTT	CASGSRPQHF
.	TRBV6-6	TRBD2	TRBJ2-7	TGTGCCAGCAGTCCAGGGACTAGCGGGGCGGCTTTTCAGTACTTC	CASSPGTSGAAFQYF
.	TRBV5-4	.	TRBJ2-5	TGTGCCAGCAGCCCGCTGGGACAACAAGAGACCCAGTACTTC	CASSPLGQQETQYF